The 30 T cell receptor beta chains below were found in one sample sequenced in a study of blood T cell repertoires in COVID-19. Sequenced by immunoSEQ multiplex PCR; TCRdb stores in-frame clones only, minus some. The table includes approximately 200,000 clones, roughly 84% detected once. The sample was PBMCs or T cells enriched from blood (not recorded which). These receptors were obtained from a man aged 40-49 years who had recovered from COVID-19.

This chain uses TRBV18 with TRBJ1-1; possible D gene TRBD1, 6 bases. The CDR3 loop spans 15 amino acids. Deletions cut 6 bases from V and 4 bases from J, with 18 bases between. Germline values: CDR1 KGHSH, CDR2 LQKENI. For the CDR3, the DNA is TGTGCCAGCTCGGAATTGCAGGGGCTGAGCACTGAAGCTTTCTTT. This encodes CASSELQGLSTEAFF.

This rearrangement joins TRBV11-1 to TRBJ2-7; 10 nucleotides match TRBD1. V lost 6 bases to trimming and J lost 0 bases; unmatched junction nucleotides: 8. The CDR3 runs 16 residues. Germline V gene data show CDR1 as SGHAT and CDR2 as FQDESV (reference sequence). CDR3 DNA sequence: TGTGCCAGCAGTCATCCGGGACAGGGGCGCTCCTACGAGCAGTACTTC. Its translation: CASSHPGQGRSYEQYF. The variable domain in full, with the rest retrieved from reference TRBV11-1 and TRBJ2-7, is EAEVAQSPRYKITEKSQAVAFWCDPISGHATLYWYRQILGQGPELLVQFQDESVVDDSQLPKDRFSAERLKGVDSTLKIQPAELGDSAMYLCASSHPGQGRSYEQYFGPGTRLTVT.

The V call is TRBV4-2, the J call TRBJ2-7; TRBD2 agrees at 9 bases. The V segment lost 8 bases and the J segment 7 bases; nucleotides outside the gene matches: 12. This CDR3 has 14 residues. Germline V gene lookup returns CDR1 LGHNA and CDR2 YNFKEQ. The CDR3 loop reads CASAGASGAGEQYF. Written as DNA, the CDR3 is TGTGCCAGCGCGGGCGCTAGCGGGGCAGGTGAGCAGTACTTC.

V usage is TRBV11-2 and J usage is TRBJ1-1, with D hard to call. The CDR3 sequence is 13 residues long. V lost 0 bases and J lost 7, with 9 bases in between. Germline loops: CDR1 SGHAT, CDR2 FQNNGV. The chain's CDR3 is CASSLDSSLEAFF. Here the CDR3 DNA reads TGTGCCAGCAGCTTAGACTCGAGTCTTGAAGCTTTCTTT.

The rearrangement links TRBV10-3 to TRBJ2-7, with 15 nucleotides matching TRBD2. The CDR3 totals 17 residues. V trimming: 4 bases; J trimming: 0 bases; junction bases outside the gene matches: 4. The germline CDR1 and CDR2 sequences are ENHRY and SYGVKD. The CDR3 DNA is TGTGCCATCAGTGCGGGGACTAGCGGGGGGAGCTCCTACGAGCAGTACTTC. Residues: CAISAGTSGGSSYEQYF.

This clone showed up just once. This chain connects TRBV19 to TRBJ2-2; 10 bases are a match to TRBD1. Germline CDR1 reads LNHDA; CDR2 reads SQIVND (reference sequence). The ends lost 7 bases at V and 4 bases at J; junction bases unmatched: 15. The CDR3 covers 18 residues. This chain's CDR3 is CASKPRDRGTRGTGELFF. DNA for the CDR3: TGTGCCAGTAAGCCCAGGGACAGGGGAACCCGGGGCACCGGGGAGCTGTTTTTT.

This sequence joins TRBV9 and TRBJ2-2; 10 nucleotides align to TRBD1. Germline CDR1 is SGDLS and CDR2 is YYNGEE. The CDR3 consists of 15 residues. The ends lost 3 bases at V and 4 bases at J; junction bases unmatched: 3. The CDR3 DNA is TGTGCCAGCAGCGCCTGGACAGGGGGCACCGGGGAGCTGTTTTTT. Translated: CASSAWTGGTGELFF.

The V gene is TRBV28, the J gene TRBJ1-5; D unresolved. Per the germline V gene, CDR1 is MDHEN and CDR2 is SYDVKM. The length of the CDR3 is 14 residues. Trimming took 8 bases from V and 6 from J, leaving 17 bases between them. The CDR3 sequence is CASRLGGIGQPQHF. In nucleotides, the CDR3 is TGTGCCAGCCGGTTAGGAGGGATCGGTCAGCCCCAGCATTTT.

The V call is TRBV18, the J call TRBJ1-5; maybe TRBD1 (5 bases). The V gene lost 1 base and the J gene lost 0 bases, with 7 bases spanning the gap. The CDR3 extends over 15 amino acids. CDR1 and CDR2 from the germline V gene are KGHSH and LQKENI. This CDR3 reads CASSPLGDSNQPQHF. As DNA, the CDR3 is TGTGCCAGCTCACCACTAGGGGATAGCAATCAGCCCCAGCATTTT.

The V gene is TRBV7-2, the J gene TRBJ1-4; 8 bases are shared with TRBD1. Germline values: CDR1 SGHTA, CDR2 FQGNSA. J gave up 7 bases and V 0 bases, and 7 bases lay outside the gene matches. This CDR3 is 16 amino acids long. The CDR3: CASSLAGRGQSEKLFF. Here the CDR3 DNA reads TGTGCCAGCAGCTTAGCGGGCAGGGGGCAGTCTGAAAAACTGTTTTTT.

V usage is TRBV15 and J usage is TRBJ2-7; TRBD2 agrees at 9 bases. There are 13 residues in the CDR3. Losses at the gene ends were 5 bases for V and 3 bases for J; bases not matched to a gene: 2. Germline assignment: CDR1 LNHNV and CDR2 YYDKDF (reference sequence). The CDR3 coding sequence is TGTGCCACCAGCCGTAGCGGGAGCTACGAGCAGTACTTC. This translates into CATSRSGSYEQYF.

The chain recombines TRBV9 with TRBJ1-2, with D uncertain. The CDR3 covers 13 residues. Germline CDR1 is SGDLS and CDR2 is YYNGEE. Trimming pared 0 bases from V and 4 bases from J, leaving 7 bases between. Here the CDR3 DNA reads TGTGCCAGCAGCGTAGATAGCAGCTATGGCTACACCTTC. This encodes CASSVDSSYGYTF.

J is TRBJ2-2 and V is TRBV6-5; 8 bases align to TRBD1. The CDR3 sequence is 15 residues long. The V segment lost 4 bases and the J segment 5 bases; nucleotides outside the gene matches: 6. Germline V CDR1 and CDR2: MNHEY, SVGAGI. The CDR3 protein is CASSWDRRSTGELFF. The CDR3 region has the DNA TGTGCCAGCAGTTGGGACAGGAGGAGTACCGGGGAGCTGTTTTTT.

V gene TRBV10-3 combines with J gene TRBJ1-5; weak D call: TRBD1 (5 bases). The CDR3 is made up of 15 amino acids. The germline V and J ends were trimmed by 2 bases and 0 bases, with 8 bases remaining between them. Germline CDR1 ENHRY, CDR2 SYGVKD. CDR3 nucleotide sequence: TGTGCCATCAGTGAGCGGCAGGGTAGCAATCAGCCCCAGCATTTT. This gives the protein CAISERQGSNQPQHF.

This clone was observed a single time. V gene TRBV6-5 combines with J gene TRBJ1-5; the match to TRBD1 covers 10 bases. Per germline, CDR1 MNHEY and CDR2 SVGAGI. The CDR3 is made up of 15 amino acids. V was clipped by 6 bases and J by 4 bases; unmatched bases: 6. CDR3 loop: CASRRQGASNQPQHF. The CDR3 DNA sequence: TGTGCCAGCAGGAGACAGGGGGCTAGTAATCAGCCCCAGCATTTT.

Worth noting for this clone: This same CDR3 is encoded by further DNA sequences in the sample. J is TRBJ1-2 and V is TRBV5-1; D is unclear. Germline CDR1 reads SGHRS; CDR2 reads YFSETQ. Trimming stripped 2 bases from V and 5 bases from J, with 10 bases between. The CDR3 consists of 13 residues. CDR3 DNA: TGCGCCAGCAGCTTCGGTTCGGAGTATGGCTACACCTTC. This codes for CASSFGSEYGYTF.

Only a few counts were recorded for this clone. This chain joins TRBV24-1 and TRBJ1-1; D unclear. The CDR3 runs 13 residues. Germline-derived CDR1 and CDR2 are KGHDR and SFDVKD. V was trimmed by 3 bases and J by 8 bases, leaving 12 bases between them. DNA of the CDR3: TGTGCCACCAGTGATGCCGGCCTCGGGGAAGCTTTCTTT. Translated: CATSDAGLGEAFF.

This chain uses TRBV4-1 with TRBJ1-1; unclear D gene. Trimming cost V 0 bases and J 4 bases, with 9 bases left between them. This CDR3 is built from 14 residues. CDR1 is MGHRA, CDR2 YSYEKL, per germline. The CDR3 DNA follows: TGCGCCAGCAGCCAAGAGGTACGGGGCACTGAAGCTTTCTTT. Translated, it gives CASSQEVRGTEAFF.

V gene TRBV27 combines with J gene TRBJ1-1; 8 nucleotides align to TRBD1. The CDR3 sequence is 14 residues long. V was clipped by 4 bases and J by 4 bases; unmatched bases: 5. Germline V gene sequence: CDR1 MNHEY, CDR2 SMNVEV (reference sequence). The CDR3 sequence is CASSSGQVSTEAFF. In DNA, the CDR3 is TGTGCCAGCAGTTCGGGACAGGTGAGCACTGAAGCTTTCTTT.

The V gene is TRBV11-2, the J gene TRBJ2-7, with D uncertain. Looked up from germline, CDR1 is SGHAT and CDR2 is FQNNGV. The CDR3 totals 14 residues. Deletions cut 1 base from V and 5 bases from J, with 12 bases between. CDR3 residues: CASSLASRLNEQYF. The CDR3 DNA reads TGTGCCAGCAGCTTAGCCTCAAGACTGAACGAGCAGTACTTC.

This chain links TRBV3-1 (or the pseudogene TRBV3-2) with TRBJ1-1, with TRBD1 matching over 9 bases. Per germline, CDR1 LGHDT and CDR2 YNNKEL (reference sequence). CDR3 size: 15 residues. The V segment lost 4 bases and the J segment 7 bases; nucleotides outside the gene matches: 10. CDR3 DNA sequence: TGTGCCAGCAGCCCCTTACAGGGGGCTTCGGGTGAAGCTTTCTTT. As protein: CASSPLQGASGEAFF.

The chain carries TRBV11-2 and TRBJ2-3, with a possible D match to TRBD2 (7 bases). The CDR3 covers 18 residues. CDR1 and CDR2 (germline): SGHAT, FQNNGV. V was trimmed by 5 bases and J by 4 bases, leaving 25 bases between them. CDR3 in amino acids: CASSLLVRGASLPDTQYF. In DNA, the CDR3 is TGTGCCAGCAGCCTACTTGTACGGGGGGCTTCCCTCCCAGATACGCAGTATTTT. Variable domain in full (rest from reference TRBV11-2 and TRBJ2-3): EAGVAQSPRYKIIEKRQSVAFWCNPISGHATLYWYQQILGQGPKLLIQFQNNGVVDDSQLPKDRFSAERLKGVDSTLKIQPAKLEDSAVYLCASSLLVRGASLPDTQYFGPGTRLTVL.

The V gene is TRBV12-3 or TRBV12-4, the J gene TRBJ2-1; D is perhaps TRBD2 (6 bases). The length of the CDR3 is 13 residues. The V end was cut by 1 base, the J end by 10 bases, with 11 bases between. The CDR3 sequence: CASSLGYRGEQFF. The DNA of the CDR3 is TGTGCCAGCAGTTTAGGTTACCGGGGGGAGCAGTTCTTC.

This chain connects TRBV29-1 to TRBJ1-2; 9 positions agree with TRBD1. In germline, CDR1 is SQVTM, CDR2 ANQGSEA. The J segment lost 4 bases and the V segment lost 3 bases, leaving 6 bases of the junction unmatched. The CDR3 loop spans 14 amino acids. The CDR3 sequence is CSVDKSGQGYGYTF. The CDR3 DNA follows: TGCAGCGTTGACAAATCGGGACAGGGCTATGGCTACACCTTC.

CDR3 DNA: TGCGCCAGCAGCTTGGCCGGAGGGCGGAGCGGTGAAGCTTTCTTT. Translating it yields CASSLAGGRSGEAFF. The J gene is TRBJ1-1, the V gene TRBV5-1; no firm D call. Between the trimmed V and J ends, which lost 0 bases and 7 bases, there was a span of 16 bases. Per the germline V gene, CDR1 is SGHRS and CDR2 is YFSETQ. CDR3 size: 15 residues.

Here the CDR3 reads CASSPERGSTGELFF. DNA of the CDR3: TGTGCCAGCAGCCCCGAGAGGGGGAGTACCGGGGAGCTGTTTTTT. V usage is TRBV27 and J usage is TRBJ2-2; TRBD1 is a possible D gene (6 bases). V lost 6 bases to trimming and J lost 5 bases, with 16 bases between them. Per the germline V gene, CDR1 is MNHEY and CDR2 is SMNVEV (reference sequence). The CDR3 is 15 amino acids.

The chain employs TRBV12-3 or TRBV12-4 and TRBJ1-1, with D possibly matching TRBD1 (6 bases). CDR3 length equals 13 residues. The ends were cut back, 7 bases at V and 4 bases at J, with 13 bases in the middle. CDR3 coding DNA: TGTGCCAGCAACCTGCTCAGGGGCACTGAAGCTTTCTTT. Protein: CASNLLRGTEAFF.

This sequence joins TRBV7-2 and TRBJ1-2; 9 bases are shared with TRBD1. The CDR3 totals 17 residues. Germline trimming cut 0 bases from V and 4 bases from J; bases unmatched to any gene: 9. Germline V lookup: CDR1 SGHTA, CDR2 FQGNSA. CDR3 coding DNA: TGTGCCAGCAGCTTAGCCCGGACAGGGGAATACATCTATGGCTACACCTTC. Its translation is CASSLARTGEYIYGYTF.

The V and J genes are TRBV11-1 and TRBJ1-1, with D perhaps matching TRBD1 (6 bases). This CDR3 comprises 15 residues. V lost 5 bases to trimming and J lost 4 bases, with 17 bases between them. Germline V gene lookup returns CDR1 SGHAT and CDR2 FQDESV (reference sequence). CDR3 DNA: TGTGCCAGCAGCCCCATGGAGCTAGGGGGCACTGAAGCTTTCTTT. It yields the protein CASSPMELGGTEAFF.

The J gene is TRBJ1-5, the V gene TRBV7-2, with D perhaps TRBD1 (5 bases). This CDR3 is built from 15 residues. V was pared by 5 bases and J by 3 bases, with 14 bases between. The germline V gene encodes CDR1 SGHTA and CDR2 FQGNSA. The CDR3 DNA follows: TGTGCCAGCAGCCCCAATGGCAGGGACAATCAGCCCCAGCATTTT. Amino acid sequence: CASSPNGRDNQPQHF.